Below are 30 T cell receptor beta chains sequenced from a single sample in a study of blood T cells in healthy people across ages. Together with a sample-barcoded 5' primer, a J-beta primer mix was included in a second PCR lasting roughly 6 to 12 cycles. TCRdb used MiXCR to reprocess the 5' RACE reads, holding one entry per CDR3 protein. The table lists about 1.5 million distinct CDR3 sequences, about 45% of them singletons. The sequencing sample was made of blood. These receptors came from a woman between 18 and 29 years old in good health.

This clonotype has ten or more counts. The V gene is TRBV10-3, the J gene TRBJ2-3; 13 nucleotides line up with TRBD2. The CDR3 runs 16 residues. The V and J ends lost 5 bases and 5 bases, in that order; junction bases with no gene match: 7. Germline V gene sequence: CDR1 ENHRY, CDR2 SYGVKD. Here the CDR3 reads CAISQELAGGQDTQYF. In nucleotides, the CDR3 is TGTGCCATCAGTCAAGAACTAGCGGGGGGGCAAGATACGCAGTATTTT.

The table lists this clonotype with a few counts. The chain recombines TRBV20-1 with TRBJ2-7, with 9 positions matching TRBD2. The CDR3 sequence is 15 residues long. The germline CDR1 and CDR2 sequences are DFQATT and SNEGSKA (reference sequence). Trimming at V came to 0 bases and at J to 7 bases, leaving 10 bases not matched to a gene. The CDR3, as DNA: TGCAGTGCTAGAGATACTAGCGGGTTCTACAATGAGCAGTACTTC. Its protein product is CSARDTSGFYNEQYF.

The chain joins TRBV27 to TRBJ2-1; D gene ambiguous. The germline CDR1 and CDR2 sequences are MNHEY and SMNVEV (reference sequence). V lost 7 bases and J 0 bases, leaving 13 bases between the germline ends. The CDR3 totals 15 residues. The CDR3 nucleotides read TGTGCCAGCATCCGGTCAACCGGCTCCTACAATGAGCAGTTCTTC. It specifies CASIRSTGSYNEQFF.

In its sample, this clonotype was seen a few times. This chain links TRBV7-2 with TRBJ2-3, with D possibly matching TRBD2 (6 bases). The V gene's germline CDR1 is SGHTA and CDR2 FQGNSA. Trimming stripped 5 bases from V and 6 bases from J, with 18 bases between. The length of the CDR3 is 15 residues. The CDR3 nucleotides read TGTGCCAGCAGCCGTTCCGGGGGTGGTACGGATACGCAGTATTTT. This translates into CASSRSGGGTDTQYF.

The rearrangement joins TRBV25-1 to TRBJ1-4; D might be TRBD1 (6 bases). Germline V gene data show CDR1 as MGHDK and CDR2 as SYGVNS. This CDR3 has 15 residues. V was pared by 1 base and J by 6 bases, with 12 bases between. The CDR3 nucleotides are TGTGCCAGCAGTGAATTGTACAGGGAGGATGAAAAACTGTTTTTT. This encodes CASSELYREDEKLFF.

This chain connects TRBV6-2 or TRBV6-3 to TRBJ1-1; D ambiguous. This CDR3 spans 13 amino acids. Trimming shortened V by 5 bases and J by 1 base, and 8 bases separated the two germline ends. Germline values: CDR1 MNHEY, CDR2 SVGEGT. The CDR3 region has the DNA TGTGCCAGCAGTACCGAGTGGAACACTGAAGCTTTCTTT. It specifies CASSTEWNTEAFF.

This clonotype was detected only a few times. The CDR3 reads CAISAGTSFAQFF. The CDR3 region has the DNA TGTGCCATCAGTGCCGGGACTAGCTTCGCGCAGTTCTTC. The chain joins TRBV10-3 to TRBJ2-1; the match to TRBD2 covers 9 bases. The germline CDR1 and CDR2 sequences are ENHRY and SYGVKD. The CDR3 length is 13 residues. V was clipped by 4 bases and J by 12 bases; unmatched bases: 7.

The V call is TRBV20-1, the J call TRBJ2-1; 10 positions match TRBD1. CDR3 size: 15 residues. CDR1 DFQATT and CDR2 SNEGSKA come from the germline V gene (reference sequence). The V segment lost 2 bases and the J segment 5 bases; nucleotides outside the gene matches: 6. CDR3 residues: CSARRPGTGDNEQFF. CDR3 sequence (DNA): TGCAGTGCTAGACGCCCCGGGACAGGGGACAATGAGCAGTTCTTC.

The CDR3 DNA follows: TGCGCCAGCAGCTACGGTCCGGCGGACGCTGAGCAGTACTTC. This codes for CASSYGPADAEQYF. The gene calls are TRBV5-1 and TRBJ2-4; D not certain. V dropped 3 bases and J dropped 13 bases, with 20 bases sitting between them. The CDR3 covers 14 residues. Per the germline V gene, CDR1 is SGHRS and CDR2 is YFSETQ.

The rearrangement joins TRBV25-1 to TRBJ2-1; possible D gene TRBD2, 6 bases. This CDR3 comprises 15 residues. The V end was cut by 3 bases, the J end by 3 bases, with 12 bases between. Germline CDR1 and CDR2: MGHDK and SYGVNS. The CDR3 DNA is TGTGCCAGCAGTGAGGGAGGTATAGGCTACAATGAGCAGTTCTTC. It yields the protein CASSEGGIGYNEQFF.

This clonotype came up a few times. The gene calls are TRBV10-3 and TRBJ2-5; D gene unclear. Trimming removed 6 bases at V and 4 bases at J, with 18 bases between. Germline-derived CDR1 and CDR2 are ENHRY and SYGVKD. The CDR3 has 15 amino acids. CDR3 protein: CAIRPTSENLETQYF. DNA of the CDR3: TGTGCCATCAGACCAACCTCAGAAAACCTAGAGACCCAGTACTTC.

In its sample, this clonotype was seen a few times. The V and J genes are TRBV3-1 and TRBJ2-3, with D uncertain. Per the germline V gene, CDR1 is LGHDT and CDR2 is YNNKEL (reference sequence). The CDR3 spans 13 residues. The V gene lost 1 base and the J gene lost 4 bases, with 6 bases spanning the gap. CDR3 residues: CASSQGRSDTQYF. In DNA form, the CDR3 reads TGTGCCAGCAGCCAAGGGAGATCAGATACGCAGTATTTT.

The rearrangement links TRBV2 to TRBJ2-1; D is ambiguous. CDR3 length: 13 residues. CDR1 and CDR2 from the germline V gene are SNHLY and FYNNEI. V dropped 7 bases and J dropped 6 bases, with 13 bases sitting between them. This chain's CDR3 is CASTRQATNEQFF. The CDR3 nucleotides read TGTGCCAGCACGAGGCAGGCTACCAATGAGCAGTTCTTC.

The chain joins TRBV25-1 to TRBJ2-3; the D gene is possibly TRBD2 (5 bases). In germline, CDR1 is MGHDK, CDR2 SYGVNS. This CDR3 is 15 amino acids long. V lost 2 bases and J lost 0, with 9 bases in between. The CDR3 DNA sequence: TGTGCCAGCAGTGAACCGGACTCCAGCACAGATACGCAGTATTTT. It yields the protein CASSEPDSSTDTQYF.

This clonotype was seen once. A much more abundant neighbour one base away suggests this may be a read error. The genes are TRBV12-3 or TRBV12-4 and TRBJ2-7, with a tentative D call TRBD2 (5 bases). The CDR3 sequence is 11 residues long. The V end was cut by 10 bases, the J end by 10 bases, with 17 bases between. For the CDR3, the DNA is TGTGCCAACAGAACGGGATCGTCTCAGTACTTC. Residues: CANRTGSSQYF.

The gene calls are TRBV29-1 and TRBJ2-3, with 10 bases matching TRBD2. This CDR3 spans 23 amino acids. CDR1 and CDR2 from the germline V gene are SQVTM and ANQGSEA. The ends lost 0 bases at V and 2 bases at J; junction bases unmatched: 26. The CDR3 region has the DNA TGCAGCGTTGAAGAGCCAAAAGGAATAGCGGGTTGGATAGCGGGAGGCTTCACAGATACGCAGTATTTT. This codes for CSVEEPKGIAGWIAGGFTDTQYF.

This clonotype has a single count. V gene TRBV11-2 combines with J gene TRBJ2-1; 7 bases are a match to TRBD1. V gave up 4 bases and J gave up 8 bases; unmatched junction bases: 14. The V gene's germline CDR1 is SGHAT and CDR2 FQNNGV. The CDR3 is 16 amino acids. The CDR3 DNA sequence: TGTGCCAGCAGCTCAATGCAGGGGGTCAGGTTCGATGAGCAGTTCTTC. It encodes CASSSMQGVRFDEQFF.

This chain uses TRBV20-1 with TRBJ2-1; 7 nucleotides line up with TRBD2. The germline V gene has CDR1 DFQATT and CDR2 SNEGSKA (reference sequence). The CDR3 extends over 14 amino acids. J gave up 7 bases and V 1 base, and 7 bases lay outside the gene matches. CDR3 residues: CSARGATGRNEQFF. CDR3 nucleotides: TGCAGTGCTAGAGGGGCAACCGGGAGGAATGAGCAGTTCTTC.

The CDR3 here is CASSSNLRGSSYEQYF. The CDR3 DNA reads TGTGCCAGTAGTAGTAACCTCCGGGGCAGTTCCTACGAGCAGTACTTC. V is TRBV19 and J is TRBJ2-5, with D perhaps given as TRBD1 or TRBD2 (5 bases each). With the DNA end fitting TRBJ2-7 better, the J assignment may be wrong. The CDR3 spans 16 residues. Germline values: CDR1 LNHDA, CDR2 SQIVND (reference sequence).

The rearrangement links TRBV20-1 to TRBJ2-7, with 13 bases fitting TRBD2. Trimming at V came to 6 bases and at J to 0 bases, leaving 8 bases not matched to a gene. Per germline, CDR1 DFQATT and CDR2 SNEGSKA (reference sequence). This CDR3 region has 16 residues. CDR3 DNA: TGCAGTGCGCCGACTAGCGGGAGGCCGAGCTCCTACGAGCAGTACTTC. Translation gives CSAPTSGRPSSYEQYF.

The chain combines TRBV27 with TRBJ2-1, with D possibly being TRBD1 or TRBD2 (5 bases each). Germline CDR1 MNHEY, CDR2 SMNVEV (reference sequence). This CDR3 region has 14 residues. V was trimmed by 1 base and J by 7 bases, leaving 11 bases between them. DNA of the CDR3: TGTGCCAGCAGTTTATTGGGGGTAGGGAATGAGCAGTTCTTC. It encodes CASSLLGVGNEQFF.

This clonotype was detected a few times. The CDR3 region is CASRIHRGQGQPQHF. The CDR3 bases are TGTGCCAGCAGAATCCACAGGGGGCAGGGTCAGCCCCAGCATTTT. The rearrangement links TRBV6-5 to TRBJ1-5, with 9 bases matching TRBD1. This CDR3 is 15 amino acids long. The germline V gene has CDR1 MNHEY and CDR2 SVGAGI. With V trimmed by 6 bases and J by 6 bases, 9 bases remained unmatched.

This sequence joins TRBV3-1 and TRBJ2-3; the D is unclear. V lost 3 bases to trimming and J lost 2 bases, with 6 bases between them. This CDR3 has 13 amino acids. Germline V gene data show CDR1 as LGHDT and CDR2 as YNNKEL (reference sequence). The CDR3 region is CASSQIFTDTQYF. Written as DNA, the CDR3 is TGTGCCAGCAGCCAGATTTTCACAGATACGCAGTATTTT.

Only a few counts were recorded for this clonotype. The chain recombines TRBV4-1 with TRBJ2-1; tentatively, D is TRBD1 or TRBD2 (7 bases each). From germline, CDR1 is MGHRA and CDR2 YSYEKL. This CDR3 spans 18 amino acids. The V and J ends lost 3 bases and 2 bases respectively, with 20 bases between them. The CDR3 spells CASSHLGTAGSAYNEQFF. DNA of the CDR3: TGCGCCAGCAGCCACTTAGGGACAGCGGGGTCCGCCTACAATGAGCAGTTCTTC.

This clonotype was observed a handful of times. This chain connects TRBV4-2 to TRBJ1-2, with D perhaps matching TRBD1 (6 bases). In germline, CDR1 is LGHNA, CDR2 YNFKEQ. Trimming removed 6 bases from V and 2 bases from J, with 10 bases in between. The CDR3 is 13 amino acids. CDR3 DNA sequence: TGTGCCAGCAGAATAACAGGGAACTATGGCTACACCTTC. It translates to CASRITGNYGYTF.

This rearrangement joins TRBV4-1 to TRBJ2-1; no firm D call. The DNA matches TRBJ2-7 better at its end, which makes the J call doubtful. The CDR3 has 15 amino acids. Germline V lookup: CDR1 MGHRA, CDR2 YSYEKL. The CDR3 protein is CASSQLQVIPDEQYF. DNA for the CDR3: TGCGCCAGCAGCCAACTCCAGGTCATACCGGATGAGCAGTACTTC.

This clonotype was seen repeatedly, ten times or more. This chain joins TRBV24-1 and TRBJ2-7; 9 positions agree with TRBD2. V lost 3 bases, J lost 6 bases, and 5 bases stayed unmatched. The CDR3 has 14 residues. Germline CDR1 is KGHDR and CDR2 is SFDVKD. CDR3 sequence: CATSDGTSLGEQYF. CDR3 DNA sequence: TGTGCCACCAGTGATGGGACTAGCCTGGGCGAGCAGTACTTC.

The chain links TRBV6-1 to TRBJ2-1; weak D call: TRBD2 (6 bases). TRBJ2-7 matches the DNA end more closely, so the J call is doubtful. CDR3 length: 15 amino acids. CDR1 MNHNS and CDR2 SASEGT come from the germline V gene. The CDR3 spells CASTLAPWRGDEQYF. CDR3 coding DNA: TGTGCCAGCACCCTGGCCCCGTGGAGGGGTGATGAGCAGTACTTC.

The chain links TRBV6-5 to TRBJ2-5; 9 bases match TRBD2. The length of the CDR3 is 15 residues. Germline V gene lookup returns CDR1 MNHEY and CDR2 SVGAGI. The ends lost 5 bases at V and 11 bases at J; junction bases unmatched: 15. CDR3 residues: CASSPGLAGNNEQYF. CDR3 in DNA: TGTGCCAGCAGTCCCGGCCTAGCGGGGAACAATGAGCAGTACTTC.

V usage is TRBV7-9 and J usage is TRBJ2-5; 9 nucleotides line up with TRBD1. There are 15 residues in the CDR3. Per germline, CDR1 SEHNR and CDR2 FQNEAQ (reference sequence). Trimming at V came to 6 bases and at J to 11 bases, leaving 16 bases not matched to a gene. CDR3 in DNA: TGTGCCAGCAGAACCGGGACAGGGTACTACAATGAGCAGTACTTC. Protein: CASRTGTGYYNEQYF. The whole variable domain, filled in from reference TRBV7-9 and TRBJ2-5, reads DTGVSQNPRHKITKRGQNVTFRCDPISEHNRLYWYRQTLGQGPEFLTYFQNEAQLEKSRLLSDRFSAERPKGSFSTLEIQRTEQGDSAMYLCASRTGTGYYNEQYFGPGTRLLVL.